This TCR beta chain was documented in a study of cytomegalovirus exposure and HLA in healthy donors. Study background: Early release data held 80 million to 100 million unique TCRs from HLA-typed donors.

This PCR relied on a set of 60 Vbeta primers and 13 Jbeta primers. This table comes from immunoSEQ multiplex PCR, and its TCRdb copy is limited to in-frame clones, with some not included. The sample lists some 170,000 clones, approximately 80% seen once, with over 0.95% in the top ten. Per the germline V gene, CDR1 is SGHTA and CDR2 is FQGNSA. With 5 bases clipped from V and 7 bases from J, the junction kept 10 bases outside the gene matches. The CDR3 totals 14 residues. This rearrangement joins TRBV7-2 to TRBJ2-7; 8 nucleotides align to TRBD2. This sequence was found in a woman aged 45-65 years in good health and CMV-seronegative. The sample consisted of PBMCs. The CDR3 spells CASSGGSGRGEQYF. CDR3 nucleotide sequence: TGTGCCAGCAGCGGCGGGTCCGGGAGGGGTGAGCAGTACTTC. Based on the CDR3 plus reference TRBV7-2 and TRBJ2-7, the full variable domain is GAGVSQSPSNKVTEKGKDVELRCDPISGHTALYWYRQSLGQGLEFLIYFQGNSAPDKSGLPSDRFSAERTGGSVSTLTIQRTQQEDSAVYLCASSGGSGRGEQYFGPGTRLTVT.